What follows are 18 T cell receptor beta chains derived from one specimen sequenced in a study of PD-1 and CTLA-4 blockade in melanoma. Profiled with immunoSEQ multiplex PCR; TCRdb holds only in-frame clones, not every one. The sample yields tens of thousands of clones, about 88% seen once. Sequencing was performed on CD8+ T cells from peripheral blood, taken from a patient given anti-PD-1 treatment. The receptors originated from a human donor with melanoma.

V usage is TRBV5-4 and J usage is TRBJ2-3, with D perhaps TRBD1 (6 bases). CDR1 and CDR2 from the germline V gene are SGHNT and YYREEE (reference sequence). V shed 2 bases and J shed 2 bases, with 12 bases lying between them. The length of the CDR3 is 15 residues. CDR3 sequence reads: CASSFMGAPTDTQYF. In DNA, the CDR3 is TGTGCCAGCAGCTTCATGGGGGCCCCCACAGATACGCAGTATTTT.

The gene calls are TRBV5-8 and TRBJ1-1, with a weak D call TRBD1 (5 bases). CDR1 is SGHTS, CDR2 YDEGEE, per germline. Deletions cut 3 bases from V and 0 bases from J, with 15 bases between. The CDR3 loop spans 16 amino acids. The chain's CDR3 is CASSSMGGGMNTEAFF. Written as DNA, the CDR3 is TGTGCCAGCAGCTCCATGGGGGGAGGAATGAACACTGAAGCTTTCTTT.

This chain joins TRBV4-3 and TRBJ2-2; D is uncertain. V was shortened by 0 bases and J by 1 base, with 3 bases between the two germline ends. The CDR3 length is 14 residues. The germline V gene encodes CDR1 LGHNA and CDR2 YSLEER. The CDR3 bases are TGCGCCAGCAGCCAAGAAATGAACACCGGGGAGCTGTTTTTT. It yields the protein CASSQEMNTGELFF.

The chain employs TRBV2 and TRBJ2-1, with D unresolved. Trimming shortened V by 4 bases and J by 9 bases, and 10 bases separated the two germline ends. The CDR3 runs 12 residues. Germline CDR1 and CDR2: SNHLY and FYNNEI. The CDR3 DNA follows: TGTGCCAGCAGTGGAGTACAAGGTGAGCAGTTCTTC. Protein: CASSGVQGEQFF. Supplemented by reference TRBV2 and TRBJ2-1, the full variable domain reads EPEVTQTPSHQVTQMGQEVILRCVPISNHLYFYWYRQILGQKVEFLVSFYNNEISEKSEIFDDQFSVERPDGSNFTLKIRSTKLEDSAMYFCASSGVQGEQFFGPGTRLTVL.

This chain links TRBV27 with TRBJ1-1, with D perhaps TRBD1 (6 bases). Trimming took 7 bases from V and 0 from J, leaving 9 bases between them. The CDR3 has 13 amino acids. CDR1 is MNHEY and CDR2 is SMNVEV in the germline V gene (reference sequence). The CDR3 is CASKTGMNTEAFF. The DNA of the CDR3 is TGTGCCAGCAAAACAGGGATGAACACTGAAGCTTTCTTT.

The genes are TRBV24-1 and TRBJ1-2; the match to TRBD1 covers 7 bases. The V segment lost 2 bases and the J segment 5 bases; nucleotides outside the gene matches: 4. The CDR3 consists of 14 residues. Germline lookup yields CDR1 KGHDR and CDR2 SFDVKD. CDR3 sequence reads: CATSDSQQGYGYTF. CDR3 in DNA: TGTGCCACCAGTGATTCCCAACAGGGGTATGGCTACACCTTC.

The DNA of the CDR3 is TGTGCCAGTGACAGGGGGCCTCCCTATGGCTACACCTTC. Residues: CASDRGPPYGYTF. This chain uses TRBV7-2 with TRBJ1-2, with 10 bases that match TRBD1. The CDR3 runs 13 residues. V shed 9 bases, J shed 4 bases, and the junction held 5 bases outside the gene matches. Looked up from germline, CDR1 is SGHTA and CDR2 is FQGNSA. The complete variable domain, with remaining parts taken from reference TRBV7-2 and TRBJ1-2, reads GAGVSQSPSNKVTEKGKDVELRCDPISGHTALYWYRQSLGQGLEFLIYFQGNSAPDKSGLPSDRFSAERTGGSVSTLTIQRTQQEDSAVYLCASDRGPPYGYTFGSGTRLTVV.

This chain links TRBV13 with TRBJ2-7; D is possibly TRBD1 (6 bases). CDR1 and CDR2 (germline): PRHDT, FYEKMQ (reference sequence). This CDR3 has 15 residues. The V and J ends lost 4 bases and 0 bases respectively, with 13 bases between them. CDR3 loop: CASSSPDSYSYEQYF. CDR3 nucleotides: TGTGCCAGCAGCTCACCGGACAGCTACTCCTACGAGCAGTACTTC.

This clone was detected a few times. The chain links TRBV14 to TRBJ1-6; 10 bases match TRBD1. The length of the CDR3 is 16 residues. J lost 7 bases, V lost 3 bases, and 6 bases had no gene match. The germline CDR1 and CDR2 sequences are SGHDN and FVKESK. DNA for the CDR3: TGTGCCAGCAGCCAGCGACAGGGGGCTAGGAATTCACCCCTCCACTTT. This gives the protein CASSQRQGARNSPLHF.

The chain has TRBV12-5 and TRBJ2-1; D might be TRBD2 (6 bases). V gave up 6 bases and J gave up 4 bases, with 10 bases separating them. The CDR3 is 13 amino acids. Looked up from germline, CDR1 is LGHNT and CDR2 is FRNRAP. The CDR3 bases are TGTGCTAGTGGCCCCGGGGGTTACAATGAGCAGTTCTTC. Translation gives CASGPGGYNEQFF.

DNA of the CDR3: TGTGCCTGCCATAACACCGGGGAGCTGTTTTTT. It codes for CACHNTGELFF. V gene TRBV30 combines with J gene TRBJ2-2; D not certain. The V end lost 6 bases, the J end lost 2 bases, and 4 bases lay between the germline ends. Germline CDR1 is GTSNPN and CDR2 is SVGIG (reference sequence). This CDR3 is 11 amino acids long.

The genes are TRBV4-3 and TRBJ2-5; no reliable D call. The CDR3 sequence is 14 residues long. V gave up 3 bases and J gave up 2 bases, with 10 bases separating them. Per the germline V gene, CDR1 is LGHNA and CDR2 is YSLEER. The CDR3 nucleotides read TGCGCCAGCAGCCAGGACCGCTGGCAAGAGACCCAGTACTTC. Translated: CASSQDRWQETQYF.

CDR3 sequence: CASSLNAGEGELFF. CDR3 coding DNA: TGTGCCAGCAGCTTGAACGCGGGGGAGGGGGAGCTGTTTTTT. The chain has TRBV5-6 and TRBJ2-2, with TRBD2 identical over 7 bases. The CDR3 extends over 14 amino acids. V was pared by 1 base and J by 8 bases, with 5 bases of the junction left unmatched. Per germline, CDR1 SGHDT and CDR2 YYEEEE.

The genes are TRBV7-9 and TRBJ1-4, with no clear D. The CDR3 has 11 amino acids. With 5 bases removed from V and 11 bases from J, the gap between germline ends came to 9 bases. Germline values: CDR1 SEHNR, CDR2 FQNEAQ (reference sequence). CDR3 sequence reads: CASSRDLKLFF. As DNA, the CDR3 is TGTGCCAGCAGCCGGGATCTGAAACTGTTTTTT.

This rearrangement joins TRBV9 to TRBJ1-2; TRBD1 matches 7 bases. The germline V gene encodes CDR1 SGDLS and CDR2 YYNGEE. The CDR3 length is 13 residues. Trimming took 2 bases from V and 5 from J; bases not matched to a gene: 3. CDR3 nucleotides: TGTGCCAGCAGCGTTGAGGGGGCTTATGGCTACACCTTC. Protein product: CASSVEGAYGYTF.

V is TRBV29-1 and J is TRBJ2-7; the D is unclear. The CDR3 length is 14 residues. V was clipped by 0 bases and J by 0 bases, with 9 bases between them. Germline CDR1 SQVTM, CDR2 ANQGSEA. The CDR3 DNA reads TGCAGCGTTGAAGAACCTGGGGACTCCTACGAGCAGTACTTC. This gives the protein CSVEEPGDSYEQYF.

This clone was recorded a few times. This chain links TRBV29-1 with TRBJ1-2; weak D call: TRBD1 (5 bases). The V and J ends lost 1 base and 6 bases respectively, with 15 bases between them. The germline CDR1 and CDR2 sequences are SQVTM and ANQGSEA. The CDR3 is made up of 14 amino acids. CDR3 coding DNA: TGCAGCGTTGAAGGACAGTGGGATAGGGATGGCTACACCTTC. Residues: CSVEGQWDRDGYTF.

CDR3 loop: CASSQEWSGGNEQFF. CDR3 nucleotide sequence: TGTGCCAGCAGCCAAGAATGGAGCGGGGGCAATGAGCAGTTCTTC. This chain connects TRBV4-2 to TRBJ2-1; TRBD2 matches at 8 bases. Trimming cost V 0 bases and J 6 bases; bases outside gene matches: 4. The CDR3 runs 15 residues. From germline, CDR1 is LGHNA and CDR2 YNFKEQ.